One T cell receptor beta chain is described in this entry. The data derive from a study of blood T cell repertoires in COVID-19. In the original analysis: Reference gene primers were amplified, and this amplification served to estimate nucleated cell counts. Profiled with immunoSEQ multiplex PCR; TCRdb holds only in-frame clones, not every one. V and J calls and clone size come straight from that table; D and trimming were deduced from the DNA. The sample lists around 400,000 clones; about 89% were seen once. The CDR3 extends over 15 amino acids. The germline CDR1 and CDR2 sequences are MNHEY and SMNVEV (reference sequence). The V gene end was trimmed by 2 bases and the J gene end by 7 bases; junction bases not matched to a gene: 4.

The V gene is TRBV27, the J gene TRBJ1-4; 10 bases are shared with TRBD1. The sample taken for sequencing was peripheral blood. This receptor was identified in a man aged 35 to 55 with acute or convalescent COVID-19. The CDR3 here is CASSLLRTGGEKLFF. The CDR3, as DNA: TGTGCCAGCAGTTTACTCCGGACAGGGGGTGAAAAACTGTTTTTT.